Presented here are 9 T cell receptor beta chains from one specimen sequenced in a study of kidney transplant recipient with SARS-CoV-2 infection. MiXCR, run by TCRdb on the reads, gives a single entry per CDR3 protein. The sample shows fewer than 250,000 distinct CDR3 sequences, 29% of them seen only once. The material sequenced was a blood sample, taken at baseline and on day 111 from a kidney transplant recipient. These receptors were obtained from a young adult male patient who had COVID-19 and was a kidney transplant recipient. Some T cells may be graft donor cells.

As regards this clonotype: A much larger clone differs by one base, so this may be a read error. The V and J genes are TRBV11-1 and TRBJ1-2; D remains ambiguous. Trimming cost V 5 bases and J 4 bases, with 23 bases left between them. CDR3 length: 17 amino acids. In germline, CDR1 is SGHAT, CDR2 FQDESV (reference sequence). For the CDR3, the DNA is TGTGCCAGCAGCGCCAGCATTAAGGCTGGAAAGATCTATGGCTACACCTTC. Amino acids: CASSASIKAGKIYGYTF.

This clonotype was observed a handful of times. The chain links TRBV20-1 to TRBJ2-5, with 10 bases identical to TRBD2. This CDR3 comprises 21 residues. Germline V lookup: CDR1 DFQATT, CDR2 SNEGSKA (reference sequence). After removal of 1 base from V and 1 base from J, the junction contained 21 bases not matched to a gene. The CDR3 region has the DNA TGCAGTGCTAGAGGGCTAGCGGGAGCCCAGAGATCACTAACCCTCCAAGAGACCCAGTACTTC. Amino acids: CSARGLAGAQRSLTLQETQYF.

This clonotype was counted between two and nine times. A much larger clone lies one base from this, so it may be a read error. Written as DNA, the CDR3 is TGTGCCAGCAGTAAGACAGGGGGGAGCTATAGCTACACCTTC. It translates to CASSKTGGSYSYTF. This rearrangement joins TRBV6-5 to TRBJ1-2; TRBD1 matches at 9 bases. The CDR3 loop spans 14 amino acids. Germline V CDR1 and CDR2: MNHEY, SVGAGI.

This clonotype was seen many times. The chain joins TRBV20-1 to TRBJ2-2; 10 bases are shared with TRBD1. Germline loops: CDR1 DFQATT, CDR2 SNEGSKA (reference sequence). The junction had 6 bases not matched to a gene; V was cut back by 3 bases and J by 5 bases. CDR3 size: 15 residues. As DNA, the CDR3 is TGCAGTGCTAGCAGACAGGGGGCCCGGACCGGGGAGCTGTTTTTT. The encoded protein is CSASRQGARTGELFF.

This clonotype turned up a few times. The chain is built from TRBV5-4 and TRBJ2-5; a weak D match, TRBD2 (5 bases). The V and J ends lost 2 bases and 5 bases respectively, with 10 bases between them. This CDR3 region has 13 residues. CDR1 and CDR2 from the germline V gene are SGHNT and YYREEE (reference sequence). DNA of the CDR3: TGTGCCAGCAGCTTAAAACCGGGGGAGACCCAGTACTTC. Translating gives CASSLKPGETQYF.

A note on this clonotype: A single base separates this from a much larger clone, so it may be a read error. The J gene is TRBJ1-4, the V gene TRBV18, with 9 bases that match TRBD1. Germline values: CDR1 KGHSH, CDR2 LQKENI. V trimming: 8 bases; J trimming: 8 bases; junction bases outside the gene matches: 12. The CDR3 contains 15 residues. The CDR3 DNA reads TGTGCCAGCCCTCCCCCGGGACAGGGTCGAGAAAAACTGTTTTTT. Translated: CASPPPGQGREKLFF.

With regard to this clonotype: This may stem from a read error, because a much larger clone lies one nucleotide away. The chain joins TRBV3-1 to TRBJ1-3; 7 bases map to TRBD1. From germline, CDR1 is LGHDT and CDR2 YNNKEL (reference sequence). The CDR3 spans 16 residues. In DNA form, the CDR3 reads TGTGCCAGCAGCCAAGCAGACAGGGTTTTTGGAAGCACCATATATTTT. This sequence encodes CASSQADRVFGSTIYF. The variable domain in full, completed from reference TRBV3-1 and TRBJ1-3, reads DTAVSQTPKYLVTQMGNDKSIKCEQNLGHDTMYWYKQDSKKFLKIMFSYNNKELIINETVPNRFSPKSPDKAHLNLHINSLELGDSAVYFCASSQADRVFGSTIYFGEGSWLTVV.

This clonotype was seen just once. This may come from a read error, since a much larger clone is one base off. The J gene is TRBJ2-7, the V gene TRBV28; possible D gene TRBD2, 6 bases. CDR1 and CDR2 (germline): MDHEN, SYDVKM. The CDR3 loop spans 15 amino acids. V lost 5 bases and J 10 bases, leaving 24 bases between the germline ends. In nucleotides, the CDR3 is TGTGCCAGCAGTGGGCGGGGTCCCGGACCAGAGGCCCAGTACTTC. It yields the protein CASSGRGPGPEAQYF.

This clonotype occurred many times. The CDR3 coding sequence is TGTGCCATCAGTGATACTAGCGGGAAGGTTAGGGAGCTGTTTTTT. Translating it yields CAISDTSGKVRELFF. The chain is built from TRBV10-3 and TRBJ2-2, with 10 bases that match TRBD2. Germline V gene sequence: CDR1 ENHRY, CDR2 SYGVKD. CDR3 length: 15 amino acids. V shed 3 bases and J 9 bases; nucleotides not matched to a gene: 7.